One sample yielded the 7 T cell receptor beta chains listed below, sequenced in a study of response to subunit inactivated influenza vaccine (dated by TCRdb to 2016 to 2019). The method was RT-PCR. The instrument given in TCRdb is Illumina HiSeq 2500. Starting from the raw public reads, TCRdb applied fastp trimming at Q25, assembled clones with MiXCR and retained in-frame beta chains. Rows matching on CDR3 protein sequence are summarized as one entry with the most common DNA and genes. This sample gives hundreds of thousands of distinct CDR3 sequences in total; 14% of them show up just once. The ten largest clones represent 6.5% to 8.5% of the sample. Sequencing was performed on PBMCs from blood, taken 14 days before vaccination. The source is a middle-aged man who received an inactivated influenza vaccine. Donor details come from another sample of the same person, matched by shared clones.

The V call is TRBV6-1, the J call TRBJ2-7; TRBD1 matches 7 bases. J was trimmed by 3 bases and V by 7 bases; bases with no gene match: 9. Germline V gives CDR1 MNHNS, CDR2 SASEGT. This CDR3 has 14 amino acids. CDR3 protein: CASNGDRPFYEQYF. The CDR3 nucleotides are TGTGCCAGCAACGGGGACAGACCATTCTACGAGCAGTACTTC.

V is TRBV12-3 or TRBV12-4 and J is TRBJ2-3; D unclear. The CDR3 length is 14 residues. V lost 3 bases and J lost 4, with 11 bases in between. This CDR3 reads CASSFAGPADTQYF. DNA of the CDR3: TGTGCCAGCAGTTTTGCCGGGCCGGCAGATACGCAGTATTTT.

This clonotype was counted between two and nine times. The chain combines TRBV4-2 with TRBJ2-1; TRBD1 agrees at 7 bases. Germline trimming cut 4 bases from V and 6 bases from J; bases unmatched to any gene: 9. CDR1 LGHNA and CDR2 YNFKEQ come from the germline V gene. This CDR3 contains 15 residues. As DNA, the CDR3 is TGTGCCAGCAGCCGCGAATGGACAGGTTCCAATGAGCAGTTCTTC. It is translated as CASSREWTGSNEQFF.

This clonotype was counted between two and nine times. The V call is TRBV6-6, the J call TRBJ2-7; perhaps TRBD1 as D (5 bases). Germline CDR1 MNHNY, CDR2 SVGAGI (reference sequence). Trimming took off 2 bases at V and 5 bases at J, with 10 bases between the two ends. The CDR3 totals 13 residues. The CDR3 reads CASSYGRVNEQYF. The CDR3 DNA follows: TGTGCCAGCAGTTACGGCAGGGTCAACGAGCAGTACTTC.

This clonotype occurred a few times. The chain is built from TRBV6-1 and TRBJ2-7; TRBD2 aligns across 10 bases. The V gene's germline CDR1 is MNHNS and CDR2 SASEGT. The CDR3 length is 16 residues. The J segment lost 4 bases and the V segment lost 7 bases, leaving 13 bases of the junction unmatched. CDR3 DNA: TGTGCCAGCACGCCGATAGCGGGGGGCTCCGGATACGAGCAGTACTTC. It specifies CASTPIAGGSGYEQYF.

The chain joins TRBV7-2 to TRBJ1-1, with 7 bases fitting TRBD1. This CDR3 spans 15 amino acids. The V gene's germline CDR1 is SGHTA and CDR2 FQGNSA. V trimming: 5 bases; J trimming: 3 bases; junction bases outside the gene matches: 9. CDR3 sequence reads: CASSVYTGADTEAFF. The CDR3, as DNA: TGTGCCAGCAGCGTTTATACAGGGGCGGACACTGAAGCTTTCTTT.

This clonotype was seen more than once but under ten times. The chain combines TRBV4-3 with TRBJ2-2, with 9 bases aligning to TRBD2. The CDR3 extends over 17 amino acids. Trimming removed 1 base from V and 5 bases from J; junction bases left unmatched: 8. CDR1 LGHNA and CDR2 YSLEER come from the germline V gene. CDR3 nucleotides: TGCGCCAGCAGCCAAGGCGCGGGAGGGCCTGAGACCGGGGAGCTGTTTTTT. Amino acids: CASSQGAGGPETGELFF.